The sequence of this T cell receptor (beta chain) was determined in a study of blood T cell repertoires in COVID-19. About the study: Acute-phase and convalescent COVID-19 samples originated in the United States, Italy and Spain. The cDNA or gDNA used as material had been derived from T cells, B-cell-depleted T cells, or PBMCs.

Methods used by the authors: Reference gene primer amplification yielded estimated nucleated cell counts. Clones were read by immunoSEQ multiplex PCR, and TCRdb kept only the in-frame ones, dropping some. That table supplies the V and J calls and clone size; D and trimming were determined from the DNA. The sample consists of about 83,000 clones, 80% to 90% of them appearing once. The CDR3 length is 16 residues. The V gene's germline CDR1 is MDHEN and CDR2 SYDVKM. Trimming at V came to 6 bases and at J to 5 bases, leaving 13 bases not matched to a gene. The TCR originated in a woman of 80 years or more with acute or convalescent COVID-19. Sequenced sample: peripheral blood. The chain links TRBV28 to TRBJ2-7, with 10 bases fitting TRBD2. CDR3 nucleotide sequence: TGTGCCAGCAGGCCCCTCTCAGCGGGGGGGGTCCACGAGCAGTACTTC. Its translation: CASRPLSAGGVHEQYF.